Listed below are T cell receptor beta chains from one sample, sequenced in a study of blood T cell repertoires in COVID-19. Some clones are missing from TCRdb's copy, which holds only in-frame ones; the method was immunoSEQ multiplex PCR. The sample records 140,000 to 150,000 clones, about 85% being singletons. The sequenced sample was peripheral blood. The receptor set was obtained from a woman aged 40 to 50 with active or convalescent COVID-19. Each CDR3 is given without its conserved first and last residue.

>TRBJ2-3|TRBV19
ASRTSGGYTDTQY
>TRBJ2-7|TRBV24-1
ATSGGTGLYEQY
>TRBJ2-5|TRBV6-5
ASSPPKGGVGTQY
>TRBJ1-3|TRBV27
ASSRTGGPGNTIY
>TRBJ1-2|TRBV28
ASSLLEGGYT
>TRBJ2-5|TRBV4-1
ASSQEKRGNQETQY
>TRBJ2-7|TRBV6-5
ASSSGHQEYEQY
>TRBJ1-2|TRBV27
ATRQGHGYGYT
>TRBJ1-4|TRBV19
ASGGRGLNEKLF
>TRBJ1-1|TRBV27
ASSLLTGGDTEAF